Detailed here is one T cell receptor beta chain. This sample was included in a study of cytomegalovirus exposure and HLA in healthy donors. PCR amplification relied on 60 Vbeta primers (plus 13 Jbeta primers). The table came from immunoSEQ multiplex PCR; TCRdb's copy has only in-frame clones and leaves some out. The data contain under 200,000 clones, around 80% of them seen just once; the ten biggest clones take up 5.7%. The CDR3 is 14 amino acids. V lost 6 bases, J lost 4 bases, and 17 bases lay in between. Germline V CDR1 and CDR2: SGHKS, YYEKEE (reference sequence). This clonotype originated in a man in his forties or fifties in good health and CMV-seronegative. The chain joins TRBV5-5 to TRBJ2-7; D might be TRBD2 (6 bases). The source material was PBMCs. The CDR3 sequence: CASNDGTGIYEQYF. For the CDR3, the DNA is TGTGCCAGCAACGACGGGACTGGCATTTACGAGCAGTACTTC.